The text below deals with one TCR beta chain. As yet, its antigen is unknown. This entry belongs to a study of read filtering for tumor transcriptome and immune sequencing. In the study overall: Per sample, TCR-region reads ranged about 4 to 10.27 million by IR-seq, roughly 75 to 1,400 by RNA-seq.

Sampling of bone marrow took place during active disease in every patient. General study points: IR-seq and RNA-seq agreed better without single-read clonotypes.

Trimming cost V 5 bases and J 5 bases; bases outside gene matches: 5. The CDR3 is 15 residues long. The germline gives CDR1 MNHEY, CDR2 SMNVEV (reference sequence). From roughly 390 ng of RNA, a library with molecular barcoded alpha/delta and beta/gamma adaptors was made. TCRdb reprocessed the reads with MiXCR, giving one entry per CDR3 protein. The sample consists of fewer than 50,000 distinct CDR3 sequences, roughly an eighth of them appearing once. V and J are TRBV27 and TRBJ1-6, with 8 bases that match TRBD1. Sample: a population of CD138-negative cells sorted from bone marrow. The sequence came from a donor over 35 with multiple myeloma. CDR3 sequence: CASSRWTGNNSPLHF. The CDR3 DNA reads TGTGCCAGCAGTAGATGGACAGGGAATAATTCACCCCTCCACTTT.